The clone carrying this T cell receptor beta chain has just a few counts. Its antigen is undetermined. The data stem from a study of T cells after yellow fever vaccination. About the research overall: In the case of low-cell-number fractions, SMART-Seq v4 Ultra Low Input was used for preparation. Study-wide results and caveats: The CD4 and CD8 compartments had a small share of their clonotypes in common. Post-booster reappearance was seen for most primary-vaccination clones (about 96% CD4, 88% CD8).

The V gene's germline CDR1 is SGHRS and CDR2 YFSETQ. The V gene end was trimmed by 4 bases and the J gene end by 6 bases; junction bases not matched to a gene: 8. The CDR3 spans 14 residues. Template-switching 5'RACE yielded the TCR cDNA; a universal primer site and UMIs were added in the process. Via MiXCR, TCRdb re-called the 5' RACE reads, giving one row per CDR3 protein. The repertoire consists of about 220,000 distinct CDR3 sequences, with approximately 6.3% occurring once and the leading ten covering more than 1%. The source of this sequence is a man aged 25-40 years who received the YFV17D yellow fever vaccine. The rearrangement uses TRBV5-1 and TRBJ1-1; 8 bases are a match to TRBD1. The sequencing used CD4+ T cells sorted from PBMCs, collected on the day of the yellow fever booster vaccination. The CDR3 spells CASSPGQGGAEAFF. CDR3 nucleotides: TGCGCCAGCAGCCCCGGACAGGGTGGCGCTGAAGCTTTCTTT.